This T cell receptor beta chain was recorded in a study of Graves' ophthalmopathy and Graves' hyperthyroidism. RNA transcripts served as template for amplifying TCR beta CDR3 sequences. Investigators did first-round RT-PCR with HTBI primers, then second-round multiplex PCR. Each CDR3 protein gets one entry after TCRdb re-called the multiplex PCR reads with MiXCR. There are some 390,000 distinct CDR3 sequences in the sample; about a sixth occur only once, and roughly 1.5% lies in the top ten. Unmatched junction bases numbered 6, after V lost 5 bases and J lost 7 bases. The CDR3 covers 14 residues. Germline CDR1 and CDR2: SGHRS and YFSETQ.

The genes are TRBV5-1 and TRBJ1-6, with 7 positions matching TRBD1. What was sequenced was peripheral blood. The receptor was isolated from a woman younger than 30 with Graves' ophthalmopathy. The CDR3 is CASRRTGVNSPLHF. The CDR3 DNA reads TGCGCCAGCAGGAGGACAGGCGTCAATTCACCCCTCCACTTT.